Below, 25 T cell receptor beta chains from the same sample are listed, as sequenced in a study of glioma-infiltrating T cells after dendritic cell vaccination. Documented time point: after dendritic cell vaccination, including at tumor progression/relapse. Repertoires were generated with immunoSEQ multiplex PCR, while TCRdb's copy carries only in-frame clones and drops some. The sample records roughly 100,000 clones, about 90% being singletons. Specimen: blood, collected after dendritic cell vaccination. The receptors stem from a human donor with glioblastoma.

The chain is built from TRBV13 and TRBJ1-2, with 7 nucleotides matching TRBD1. CDR1 is PRHDT and CDR2 is FYEKMQ in the germline V gene (reference sequence). V trimming: 1 base; J trimming: 6 bases; junction bases outside the gene matches: 8. This CDR3 contains 15 residues. CDR3 coding DNA: TGTGCCAGCAGCTTAGCCGACAGGGCTAAGGATGGCTACACCTTC. As protein: CASSLADRAKDGYTF.

This clone has a single count. The DNA for the CDR3 is TGTGCCAGCATTCGGAACACTGAAGCTTTCTTT. Translated, it gives CASIRNTEAFF. The V call is TRBV6-5, the J call TRBJ1-1; D is ambiguous. Germline lookup yields CDR1 MNHEY and CDR2 SVGAGI. The CDR3 has 11 residues. V was pared by 7 bases and J by 1 base, with 4 bases between.

The chain combines TRBV10-1 with TRBJ1-2; D is undetermined. The V end lost 6 bases, the J end lost 6 bases, and 8 bases lay between the germline ends. The CDR3 sequence is 11 residues long. Looked up from germline, CDR1 is WNHNN and CDR2 is SYGVQD (reference sequence). The CDR3 DNA follows: TGCGCCAGCAGGGAGACGGATGGCTACACCTTC. This gives the protein CASRETDGYTF.

This chain links TRBV2 with TRBJ1-3, with D tentatively TRBD1 (6 bases). CDR1 and CDR2 (germline): SNHLY, FYNNEI. V was pared by 5 bases and J by 4 bases, with 15 bases between. The CDR3 consists of 15 residues. DNA of the CDR3: TGTGCCAGCAGTAACACAGGGAGCTTCGGAAACACCATATATTTT. Translating gives CASSNTGSFGNTIYF.

This clone has a single count. The V and J genes are TRBV11-2 and TRBJ2-3; 8 nucleotides match TRBD1. CDR3 length: 16 amino acids. The V gene's germline CDR1 is SGHAT and CDR2 FQNNGV. Unmatched junction bases numbered 13, after V lost 5 bases and J lost 6 bases. CDR3 sequence: CASSPGWDRSPDTQYF. Here the CDR3 DNA reads TGTGCCAGCAGCCCCGGATGGGACAGGTCTCCCGATACGCAGTATTTT.

The rearrangement links TRBV2 to TRBJ2-1; D perhaps matches TRBD2 (5 bases). From germline, CDR1 is SNHLY and CDR2 FYNNEI. This CDR3 has 15 amino acids. Trimming removed 6 bases from V and 5 bases from J, with 17 bases in between. CDR3 nucleotides: TGTGCCAGCAGCCAGGAGCGGACGAAAAACAATGAGCAGTTCTTC. It is translated as CASSQERTKNNEQFF.

This chain uses TRBV7-9 with TRBJ1-6; D may be TRBD1 (5 bases). Between the trimmed V and J ends, which lost 3 bases and 10 bases, there was a span of 19 bases. This CDR3 comprises 16 residues. The V gene's germline CDR1 is SEHNR and CDR2 FQNEAQ (reference sequence). The CDR3 loop reads CASSLSPGLSASPLHF. Here the CDR3 DNA reads TGTGCCAGCAGCTTGTCCCCGGGACTTTCAGCATCACCCCTCCACTTT.

The chain joins TRBV5-1 to TRBJ1-1; 9 nucleotides agree with TRBD1. The germline V gene encodes CDR1 SGHRS and CDR2 YFSETQ. V was clipped by 5 bases and J by 1 base; unmatched bases: 12. The CDR3 is made up of 17 amino acids. In nucleotides, the CDR3 is TGCGCCAGCAGTCCAGTTACAGGGGGCGCGGGGAACACTGAAGCTTTCTTT. Its protein product is CASSPVTGGAGNTEAFF.

The chain joins TRBV2 to TRBJ1-1, with 7 bases lining up with TRBD1. The CDR3 has 15 amino acids. Germline V gene sequence: CDR1 SNHLY, CDR2 FYNNEI. The V gene end was trimmed by 3 bases and the J gene end by 4 bases; junction bases not matched to a gene: 8. The CDR3 loop reads CASSELTGVRTEAFF. In DNA form, the CDR3 reads TGTGCCAGCAGTGAGCTCACAGGGGTTCGCACTGAAGCTTTCTTT.

This clone has a single count. This rearrangement joins TRBV10-3 to TRBJ1-5; 7 nucleotides agree with TRBD1. J gave up 2 bases and V 3 bases, and 4 bases lay outside the gene matches. CDR3 length: 15 residues. CDR1 is ENHRY and CDR2 is SYGVKD in the germline V gene. The DNA for the CDR3 is TGTGCCATCAGTGACGGAGGGACAGGCAATCAGCCCCAGCATTTT. It yields the protein CAISDGGTGNQPQHF.

For this clone: At the DNA level, this CDR3 is encoded by other sequences in the same sample as well. V is TRBV5-1 and J is TRBJ2-3; the match to TRBD2 covers 10 bases. V lost 0 bases to trimming and J lost 0 bases; unmatched junction nucleotides: 1. Germline lookup yields CDR1 SGHRS and CDR2 YFSETQ. The CDR3 spans 16 residues. The CDR3, as DNA: TGCGCCAGCAGCTTGGAACTAGCGGGGAGCACAGATACGCAGTATTTT. It codes for CASSLELAGSTDTQYF.

This chain links TRBV19 with TRBJ2-1; 7 nucleotides align to TRBD1. CDR1 and CDR2 from the germline V gene are LNHDA and SQIVND (reference sequence). After removal of 0 bases from V and 3 bases from J, the junction contained 5 bases not matched to a gene. This CDR3 region has 16 residues. Here the CDR3 DNA reads TGTGCCAGTAGTATAGATCACAGGGGTAACTACAATGAGCAGTTCTTC. Encoded protein: CASSIDHRGNYNEQFF.

The chain employs TRBV7-6 and TRBJ1-2; TRBD1 might be the D (5 bases). The V gene lost 1 base and the J gene lost 7 bases, with 10 bases spanning the gap. This CDR3 has 13 amino acids. CDR1 is SGHVS and CDR2 is FNYEAQ in the germline V gene. CDR3 sequence reads: CASSLDGAAGYTF. The DNA for the CDR3 is TGTGCCAGCAGCTTAGATGGGGCCGCTGGCTACACCTTC.

The count of this clone is one. The same CDR3 is also encoded by other DNA sequences in this sample. The chain has TRBV19 and TRBJ2-3; 8 positions match TRBD1. V was clipped by 0 bases and J by 5 bases; unmatched bases: 1. Germline V gene lookup returns CDR1 LNHDA and CDR2 SQIVND (reference sequence). The CDR3 has 14 amino acids. DNA for the CDR3: TGTGCCAGTAGTATAGACAGGGGGCAAGATACGCAGTATTTT. Amino acid sequence: CASSIDRGQDTQYF.

The V gene is TRBV5-6, the J gene TRBJ1-6, with D maybe TRBD1 (5 bases). Trimming took 4 bases from V and 7 from J, leaving 15 bases between them. Germline lookup yields CDR1 SGHDT and CDR2 YYEEEE. There are 15 residues in the CDR3. CDR3 DNA: TGTGCCAGCAGCCCCGGTTGGGGGAGGAATTCACCCCTCCACTTT. As protein: CASSPGWGRNSPLHF.

This chain connects TRBV5-1 to TRBJ1-1; 11 bases agree with TRBD1. Germline CDR1 and CDR2: SGHRS and YFSETQ. The CDR3 length is 15 residues. V gave up 4 bases and J gave up 2 bases; unmatched junction bases: 4. The DNA of the CDR3 is TGCGCCAGCAGCCCCAGGACAGGGGGCAACACTGAAGCTTTCTTT. Its translation: CASSPRTGGNTEAFF.

V usage is TRBV19 and J usage is TRBJ2-6; TRBD1 matches 12 bases. Per the germline V gene, CDR1 is LNHDA and CDR2 is SQIVND (reference sequence). The V and J ends lost 5 bases and 3 bases, in that order; junction bases with no gene match: 5. The CDR3 consists of 17 residues. CDR3 in amino acids: CASSSGTGGFGANVLTF. The CDR3 region has the DNA TGTGCCAGTAGTTCCGGGACAGGGGGCTTTGGGGCCAACGTCCTGACTTTC. The whole variable domain, remainder taken from reference TRBV19 and TRBJ2-6, is DGGITQSPKYLFRKEGQNVTLSCEQNLNHDAMYWYRQDPGQGLRLIYYSQIVNDFQKGDIAEGYSVSREKKESFPLTVTSAQKNPTAFYLCASSSGTGGFGANVLTFGAGSRLTVL.

V usage is TRBV5-4 and J usage is TRBJ2-7, with TRBD1 matching over 9 bases. The CDR3 is 16 amino acids. V was clipped by 4 bases and J by 3 bases; unmatched bases: 11. Germline-derived CDR1 and CDR2 are SGHNT and YYREEE (reference sequence). The CDR3 reads CASSPRTLTGGYEQYF. As DNA, the CDR3 is TGTGCCAGCAGCCCCCGCACGTTGACAGGGGGCTACGAGCAGTACTTC.

The rearrangement links TRBV30 to TRBJ1-1; the D gene is possibly TRBD1 (6 bases). The CDR3 spans 13 residues. Between the trimmed V and J ends, which lost 4 bases and 1 base, there was a span of 10 bases. CDR1 and CDR2 (germline): GTSNPN, SVGIG (reference sequence). The chain's CDR3 is CAWTGTSNTEAFF. The CDR3 DNA follows: TGTGCCTGGACCGGGACATCGAACACTGAAGCTTTCTTT.

CDR3 coding DNA: TGTGCCAGCAGCAGCGGGACTAGCGGGAGGGAGACCCAGTACTTC. It translates to CASSSGTSGRETQYF. This rearrangement joins TRBV27 to TRBJ2-5, with 15 bases matching TRBD2. Germline CDR1 and CDR2: MNHEY and SMNVEV (reference sequence). J lost 5 bases, V lost 6 bases, and 4 bases had no gene match. The CDR3 runs 15 residues.

The J gene is TRBJ2-5, the V gene TRBV5-1; TRBD2 matches at 7 bases. The CDR3 runs 16 residues. The V segment lost 0 bases and the J segment 5 bases; nucleotides outside the gene matches: 10. CDR1 and CDR2 from the germline V gene are SGHRS and YFSETQ. The CDR3 is CASSLVTGGRGETQYF. The CDR3 nucleotides are TGCGCCAGCAGCTTGGTTACGGGCGGGAGAGGGGAGACCCAGTACTTC.

The chain joins TRBV6-4 to TRBJ2-1; D possibly corresponds to TRBD1 (6 bases). The CDR3 extends over 15 amino acids. V was trimmed by 0 bases and J by 6 bases, leaving 12 bases between them. Germline lookup yields CDR1 MRHNA and CDR2 SNTAGT. CDR3 DNA: TGTGCCAGCAGTGACTCTCTGATGGGGGCCAATGAGCAGTTCTTC. This translates into CASSDSLMGANEQFF.

This clone was picked up one time. The J gene is TRBJ2-7, the V gene TRBV6-1, with 7 bases fitting TRBD1. Losses at the gene ends were 11 bases for V and 6 bases for J; bases not matched to a gene: 10. Germline CDR1 is MNHNS and CDR2 is SASEGT. The CDR3 length is 12 residues. CDR3: CACRQGSTEQYF. The DNA of the CDR3 is TGTGCCTGCCGACAGGGATCCACCGAGCAGTACTTC.

The rearrangement joins TRBV5-1 to TRBJ2-2, with 9 bases aligning to TRBD2. There are 16 residues in the CDR3. Trimming took 6 bases from V and 0 from J; bases not matched to a gene: 6. Germline CDR1 is SGHRS and CDR2 is YFSETQ. CDR3 sequence reads: CASKAAGGPNTGELFF. CDR3 nucleotide sequence: TGCGCCAGCAAGGCAGCGGGGGGACCGAACACCGGGGAGCTGTTTTTT.

The gene calls are TRBV19 and TRBJ2-5; 10 positions match TRBD2. The CDR3 has 15 amino acids. CDR1 and CDR2 from the germline V gene are LNHDA and SQIVND (reference sequence). V lost 5 bases, J lost 5 bases, and 8 bases stayed unmatched. The CDR3 is CASSPGGSGRETQYF. In DNA form, the CDR3 reads TGTGCCAGTAGTCCCGGCGGTAGCGGGAGGGAGACCCAGTACTTC.